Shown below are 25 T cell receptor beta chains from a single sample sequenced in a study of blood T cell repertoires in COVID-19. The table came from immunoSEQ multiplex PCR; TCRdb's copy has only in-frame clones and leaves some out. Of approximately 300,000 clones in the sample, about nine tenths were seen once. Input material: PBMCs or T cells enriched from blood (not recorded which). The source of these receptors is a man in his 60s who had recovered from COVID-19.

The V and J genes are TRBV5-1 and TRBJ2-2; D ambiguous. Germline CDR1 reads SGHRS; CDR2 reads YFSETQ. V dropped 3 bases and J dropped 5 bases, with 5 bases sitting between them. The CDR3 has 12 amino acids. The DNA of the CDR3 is TGCGCCAGCAGCTCAGTGACCGGGGAGCTGTTTTTT. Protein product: CASSSVTGELFF.

CDR3 amino acids: CASETGAPINEEKLFF. The CDR3 DNA sequence: TGTGCCAGCGAGACAGGGGCCCCTATCAATGAGGAAAAACTGTTTTTT. The chain recombines TRBV28 with TRBJ1-4; TRBD1 matches at 8 bases. Germline values: CDR1 MDHEN, CDR2 SYDVKM. The CDR3 loop spans 16 amino acids. J lost 8 bases, V lost 8 bases, and 16 bases had no gene match.

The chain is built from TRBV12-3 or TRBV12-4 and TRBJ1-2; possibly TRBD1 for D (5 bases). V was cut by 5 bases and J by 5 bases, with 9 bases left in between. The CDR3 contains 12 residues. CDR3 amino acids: CASSLDIYGYTF. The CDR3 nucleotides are TGTGCCAGCAGTCTGGACATTTATGGCTACACCTTC.

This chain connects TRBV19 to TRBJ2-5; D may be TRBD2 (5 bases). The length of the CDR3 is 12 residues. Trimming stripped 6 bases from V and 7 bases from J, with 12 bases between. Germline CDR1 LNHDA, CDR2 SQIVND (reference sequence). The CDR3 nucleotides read TGTGCCAGTAGGAATCGGGGTGGGACCCAGTACTTC. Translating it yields CASRNRGGTQYF.

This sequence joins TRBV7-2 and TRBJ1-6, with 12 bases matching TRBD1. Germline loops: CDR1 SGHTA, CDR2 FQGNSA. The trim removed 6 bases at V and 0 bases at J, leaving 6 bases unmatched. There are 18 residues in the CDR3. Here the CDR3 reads CASSSPGQGASYNSPLHF. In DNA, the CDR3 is TGTGCCAGCAGTTCCCCGGGACAGGGGGCCTCCTATAATTCACCCCTCCACTTT.

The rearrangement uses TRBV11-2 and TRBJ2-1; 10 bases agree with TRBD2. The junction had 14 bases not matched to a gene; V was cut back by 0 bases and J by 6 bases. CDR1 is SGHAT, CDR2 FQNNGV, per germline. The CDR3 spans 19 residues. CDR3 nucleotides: TGTGCCAGCAGCTTAGATCCCGCGTTAGCGGGAGGTAAAGGCAATGAGCAGTTCTTC. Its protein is CASSLDPALAGGKGNEQFF.

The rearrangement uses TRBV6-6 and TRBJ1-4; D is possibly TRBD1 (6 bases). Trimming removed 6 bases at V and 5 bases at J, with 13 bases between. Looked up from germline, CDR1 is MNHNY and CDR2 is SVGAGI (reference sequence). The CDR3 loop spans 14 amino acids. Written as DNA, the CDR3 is TGTGCCAGCAGGTGGGACAAATCGAATGAAAAACTGTTTTTT. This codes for CASRWDKSNEKLFF.

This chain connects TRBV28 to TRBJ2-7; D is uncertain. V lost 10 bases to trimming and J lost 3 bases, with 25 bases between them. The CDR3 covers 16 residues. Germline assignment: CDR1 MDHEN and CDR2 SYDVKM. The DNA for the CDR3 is TGTGCCACCCCGTCTCTTGCTCCCCCCCCAGGCTACGAGCAGTACTTC. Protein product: CATPSLAPPPGYEQYF.

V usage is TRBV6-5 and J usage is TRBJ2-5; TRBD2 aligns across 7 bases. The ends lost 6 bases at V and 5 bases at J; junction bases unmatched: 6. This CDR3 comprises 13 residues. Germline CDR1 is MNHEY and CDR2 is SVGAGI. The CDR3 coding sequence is TGTGCCAGCAGGCGGGGGTCTTTCGAGACCCAGTACTTC. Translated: CASRRGSFETQYF.

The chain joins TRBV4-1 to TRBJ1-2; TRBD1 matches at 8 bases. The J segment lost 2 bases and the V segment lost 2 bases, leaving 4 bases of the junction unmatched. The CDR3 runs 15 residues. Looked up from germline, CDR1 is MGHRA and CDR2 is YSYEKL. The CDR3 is CASSQQQGENYGYTF. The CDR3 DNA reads TGCGCCAGCAGCCAACAACAGGGGGAGAACTATGGCTACACCTTC.

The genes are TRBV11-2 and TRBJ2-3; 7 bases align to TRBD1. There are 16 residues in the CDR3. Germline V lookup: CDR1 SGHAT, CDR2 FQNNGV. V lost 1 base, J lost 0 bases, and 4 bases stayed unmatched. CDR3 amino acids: CASSLVSTGSTDTQYF. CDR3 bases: TGTGCCAGCAGCTTAGTCTCGACAGGGAGCACAGATACGCAGTATTTT.

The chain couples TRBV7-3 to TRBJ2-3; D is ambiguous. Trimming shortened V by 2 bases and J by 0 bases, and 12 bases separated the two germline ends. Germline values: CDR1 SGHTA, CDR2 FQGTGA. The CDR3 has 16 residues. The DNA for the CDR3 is TGTGCCAGCAGCTTATCGGCACTGACTAGCACAGATACGCAGTATTTT. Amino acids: CASSLSALTSTDTQYF.

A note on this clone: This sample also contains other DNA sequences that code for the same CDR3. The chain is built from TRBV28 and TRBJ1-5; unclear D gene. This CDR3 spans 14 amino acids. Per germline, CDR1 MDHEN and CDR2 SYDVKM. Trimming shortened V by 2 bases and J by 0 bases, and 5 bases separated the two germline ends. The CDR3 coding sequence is TGTGCCAGCAGTTTACCCGGTAGCAATCAGCCCCAGCATTTT. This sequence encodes CASSLPGSNQPQHF.

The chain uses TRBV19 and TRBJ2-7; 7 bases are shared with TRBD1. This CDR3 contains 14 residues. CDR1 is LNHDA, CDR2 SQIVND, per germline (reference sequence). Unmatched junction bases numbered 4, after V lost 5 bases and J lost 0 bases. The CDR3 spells CASSPRGSSYEQYF. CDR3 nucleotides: TGTGCCAGTAGTCCCAGGGGGAGCTCCTACGAGCAGTACTTC.

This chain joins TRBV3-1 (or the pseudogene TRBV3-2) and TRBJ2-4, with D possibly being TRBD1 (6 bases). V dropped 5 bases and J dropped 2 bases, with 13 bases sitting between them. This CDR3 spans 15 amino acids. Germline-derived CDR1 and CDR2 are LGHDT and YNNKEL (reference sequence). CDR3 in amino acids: CASSLGGITKNIQYF. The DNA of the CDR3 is TGTGCCAGCAGCTTAGGGGGAATCACCAAAAACATTCAGTACTTC.

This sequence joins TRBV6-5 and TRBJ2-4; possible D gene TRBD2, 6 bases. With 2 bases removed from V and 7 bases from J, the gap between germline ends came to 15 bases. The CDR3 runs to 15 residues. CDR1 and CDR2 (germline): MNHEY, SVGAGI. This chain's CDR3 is CASSYPGSGLNIQYF. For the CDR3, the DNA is TGTGCCAGCAGTTACCCCGGGAGCGGACTGAACATTCAGTACTTC.

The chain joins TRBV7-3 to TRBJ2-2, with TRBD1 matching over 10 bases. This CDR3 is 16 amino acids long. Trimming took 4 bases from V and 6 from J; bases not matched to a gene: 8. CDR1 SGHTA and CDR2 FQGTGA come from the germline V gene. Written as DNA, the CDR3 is TGTGCCAGCAGCTCCCGGGACAGGGGAAGGGCCGGGGAGCTGTTTTTT. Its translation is CASSSRDRGRAGELFF.

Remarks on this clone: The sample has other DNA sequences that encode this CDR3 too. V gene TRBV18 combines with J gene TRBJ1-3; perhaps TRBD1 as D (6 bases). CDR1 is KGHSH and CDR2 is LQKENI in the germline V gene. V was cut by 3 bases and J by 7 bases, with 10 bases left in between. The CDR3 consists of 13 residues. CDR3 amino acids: CASSPDRTNTIYF. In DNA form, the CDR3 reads TGTGCCAGCTCACCCGACAGGACGAACACCATATATTTT.

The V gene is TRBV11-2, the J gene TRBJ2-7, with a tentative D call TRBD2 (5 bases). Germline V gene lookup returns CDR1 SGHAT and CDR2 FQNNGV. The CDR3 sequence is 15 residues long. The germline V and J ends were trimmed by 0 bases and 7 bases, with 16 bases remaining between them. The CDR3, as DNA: TGTGCCAGCAGCTTAGAAGGACTTTCCCTACGAGAGCAGTACTTC. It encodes CASSLEGLSLREQYF.

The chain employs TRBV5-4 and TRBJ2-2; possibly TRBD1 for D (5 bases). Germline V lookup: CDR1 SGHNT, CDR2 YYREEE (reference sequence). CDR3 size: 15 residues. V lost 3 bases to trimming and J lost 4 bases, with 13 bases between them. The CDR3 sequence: CASSSLGVGTGELFF. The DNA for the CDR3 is TGTGCCAGCAGCTCATTAGGGGTGGGCACCGGGGAGCTGTTTTTT.

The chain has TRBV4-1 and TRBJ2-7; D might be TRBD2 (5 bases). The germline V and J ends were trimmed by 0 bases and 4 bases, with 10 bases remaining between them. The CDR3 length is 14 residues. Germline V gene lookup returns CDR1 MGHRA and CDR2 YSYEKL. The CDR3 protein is CASSQDESGYEQYF. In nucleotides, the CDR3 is TGCGCCAGCAGCCAAGATGAATCGGGATACGAGCAGTACTTC.

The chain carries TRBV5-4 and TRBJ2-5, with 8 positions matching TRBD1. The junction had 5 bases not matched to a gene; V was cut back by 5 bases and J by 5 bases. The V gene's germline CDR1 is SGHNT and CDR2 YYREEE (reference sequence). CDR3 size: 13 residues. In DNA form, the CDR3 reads TGTGCCAGCAGACCGACAGGGGCTGAGACCCAGTACTTC. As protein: CASRPTGAETQYF.

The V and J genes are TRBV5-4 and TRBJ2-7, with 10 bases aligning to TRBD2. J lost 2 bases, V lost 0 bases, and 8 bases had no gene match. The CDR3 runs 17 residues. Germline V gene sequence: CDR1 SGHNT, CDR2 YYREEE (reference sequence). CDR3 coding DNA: TGTGCCAGCAGCTTGGGACTGACGGGACTAGCGACCTACGAGCAGTACTTC. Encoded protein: CASSLGLTGLATYEQYF.

The CDR3 region has the DNA TGTGCCAGCAGTGGTTGGACTAGCGGGGGGGATCCCAATGAGCAGTTCTTC. Protein product: CASSGWTSGGDPNEQFF. The V and J genes are TRBV28 and TRBJ2-1, with TRBD2 matching over 15 bases. Germline V gene sequence: CDR1 MDHEN, CDR2 SYDVKM. The CDR3 is made up of 17 amino acids. Unmatched junction bases numbered 8, after V lost 5 bases and J lost 6 bases.

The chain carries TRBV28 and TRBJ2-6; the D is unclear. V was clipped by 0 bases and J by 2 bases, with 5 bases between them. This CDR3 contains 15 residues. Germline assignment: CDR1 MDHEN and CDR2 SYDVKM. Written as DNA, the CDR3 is TGTGCCAGCAGTTTATGGTCCACTGGGGCCAACGTCCTGACTTTC. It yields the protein CASSLWSTGANVLTF.